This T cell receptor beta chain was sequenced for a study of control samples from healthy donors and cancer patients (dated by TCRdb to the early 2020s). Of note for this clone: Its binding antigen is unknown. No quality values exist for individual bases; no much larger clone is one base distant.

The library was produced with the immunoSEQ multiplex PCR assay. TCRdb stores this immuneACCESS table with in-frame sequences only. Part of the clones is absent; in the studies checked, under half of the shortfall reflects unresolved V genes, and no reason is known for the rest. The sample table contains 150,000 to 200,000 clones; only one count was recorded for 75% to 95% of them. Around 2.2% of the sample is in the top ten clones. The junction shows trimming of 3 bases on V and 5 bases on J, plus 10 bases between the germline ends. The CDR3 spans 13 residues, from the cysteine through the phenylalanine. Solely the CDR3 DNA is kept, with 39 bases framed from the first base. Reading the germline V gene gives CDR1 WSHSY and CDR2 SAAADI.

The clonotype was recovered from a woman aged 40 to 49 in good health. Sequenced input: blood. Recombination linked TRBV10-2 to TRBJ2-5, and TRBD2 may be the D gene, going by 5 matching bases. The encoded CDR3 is CASSEVSGETQYF. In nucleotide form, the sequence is TGCGCCAGCAGTGAAGTGTCGGGGGAGACCCAGTACTTC.